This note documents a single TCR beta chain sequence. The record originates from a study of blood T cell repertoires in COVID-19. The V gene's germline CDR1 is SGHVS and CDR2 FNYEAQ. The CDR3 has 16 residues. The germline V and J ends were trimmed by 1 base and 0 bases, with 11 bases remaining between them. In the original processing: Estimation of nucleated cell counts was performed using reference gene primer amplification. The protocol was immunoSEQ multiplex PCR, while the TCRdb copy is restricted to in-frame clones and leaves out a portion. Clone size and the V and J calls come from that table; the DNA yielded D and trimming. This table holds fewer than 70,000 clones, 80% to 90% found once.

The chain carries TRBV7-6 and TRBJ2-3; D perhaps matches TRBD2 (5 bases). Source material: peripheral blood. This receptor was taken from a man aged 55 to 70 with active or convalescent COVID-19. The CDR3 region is CASSLEGSLSTDTQYF. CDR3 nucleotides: TGTGCCAGCAGCTTAGAAGGGAGCCTTAGCACAGATACGCAGTATTTT.